This T cell receptor beta chain was identified during a study of OX40 agonist ivuxolimab in advanced cancers. Study background: Patients received ivuxolimab, an agonistic anti-OX40 (CD134) antibody. The group had a mean age of about 60 years, ranged from about 23 to 85, and was less than 85% male. Past anti-PD-1, anti-PD-L1 or anti-CTLA-4 therapy was accepted, and 40% had received some.

The CDR3 runs 18 residues. Looked up from germline, CDR1 is SGHRS and CDR2 is YFSETQ. V trimming: 1 base; J trimming: 2 bases; junction bases outside the gene matches: 10. General study results and limits: There were, on average, more expanded clones in CD8+ T cells than in CD4+.

Notes on this clone: Its target is unknown.

Data came from immunoSEQ multiplex PCR; TCRdb stores just in-frame clones and leaves some out. Among 65,000 to 95,000 clones listed, almost 85% were seen once. The material sequenced was CD4+ or CD8+ T cells sorted from blood, taken in a trial of the OX40 agonist ivuxolimab. V and J are TRBV5-1 and TRBJ2-5; 11 nucleotides align to TRBD2. The receptor comes from an adult with an advanced solid tumor such as melanoma, head and neck, liver or kidney cancer. CDR3 coding DNA: TGCGCCAGCAGCTTGCCCCAGTCGACTAGCGGGAAACAAGAGACCCAGTACTTC. Translation gives CASSLPQSTSGKQETQYF.